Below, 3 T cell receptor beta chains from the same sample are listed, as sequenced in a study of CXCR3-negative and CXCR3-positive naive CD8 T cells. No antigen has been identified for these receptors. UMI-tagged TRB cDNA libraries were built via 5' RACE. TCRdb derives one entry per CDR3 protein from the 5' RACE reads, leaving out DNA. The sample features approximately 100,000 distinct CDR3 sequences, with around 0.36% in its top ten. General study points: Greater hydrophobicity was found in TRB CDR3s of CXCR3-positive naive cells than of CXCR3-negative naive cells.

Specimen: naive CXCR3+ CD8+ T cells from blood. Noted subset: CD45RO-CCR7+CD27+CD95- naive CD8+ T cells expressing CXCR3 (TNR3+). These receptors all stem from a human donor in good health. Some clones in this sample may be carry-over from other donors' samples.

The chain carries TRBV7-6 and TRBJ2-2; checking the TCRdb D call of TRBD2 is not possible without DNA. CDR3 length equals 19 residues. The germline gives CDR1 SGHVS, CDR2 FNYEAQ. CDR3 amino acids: CASSLARTPGLVNAGELFF.

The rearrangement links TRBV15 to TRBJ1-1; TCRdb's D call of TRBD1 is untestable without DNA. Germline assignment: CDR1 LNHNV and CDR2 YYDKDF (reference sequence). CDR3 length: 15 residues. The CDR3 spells CATSRPQGKNTEAFF.

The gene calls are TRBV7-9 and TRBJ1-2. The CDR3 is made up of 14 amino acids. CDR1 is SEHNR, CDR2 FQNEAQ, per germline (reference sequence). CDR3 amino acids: CASSLDQNQDGYTF. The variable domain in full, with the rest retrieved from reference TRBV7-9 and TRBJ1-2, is DTGVSQNPRHKITKRGQNVTFRCDPISEHNRLYWYRQTLGQGPEFLTYFQNEAQLEKSRLLSDRFSAERPKGSFSTLEIQRTEQGDSAMYLCASSLDQNQDGYTFGSGTRLTVV.